Presented here are 13 T cell receptor beta chains from one specimen sequenced in a study of control samples from healthy donors and cancer patients. TCRdb's table, derived via immunoSEQ multiplex PCR, lists solely in-frame clones and lacks some. Among around 110,000 clones listed, 75% to 90% were seen once. Source material: PBMCs. These receptors came from a woman aged 45-60 years with colorectal cancer.

This clone has only one observation. The V call is TRBV6-2 or TRBV6-3, the J call TRBJ2-7, with 8 nucleotides matching TRBD2. CDR1 is MNHEY and CDR2 is SVGEGT in the germline V gene. This CDR3 contains 15 residues. Losses at the gene ends were 5 bases for V and 0 bases for J; bases not matched to a gene: 6. The CDR3 DNA reads as TGTGCCAGCAGTGACCCCAGCGGGAGCTCCTACGAGCAGTACTTC. The encoded protein is CASSDPSGSSYEQYF.

The CDR3 region is CASSDPGTGRDEQYF. The CDR3 bases are TGCGCCAGCAGTGATCCCGGGACAGGGAGGGACGAGCAGTACTTC. The chain uses TRBV10-2 and TRBJ2-7; 9 nucleotides align to TRBD1. The V segment lost 3 bases and the J segment 5 bases; nucleotides outside the gene matches: 8. Looked up from germline, CDR1 is WSHSY and CDR2 is SAAADI. This CDR3 has 15 amino acids.

The chain combines TRBV7-2 with TRBJ2-1; 7 positions match TRBD2. The J segment lost 8 bases and the V segment lost 4 bases, leaving 20 bases of the junction unmatched. CDR1 SGHTA and CDR2 FQGNSA come from the germline V gene. The CDR3 sequence is 18 residues long. The CDR3 loop is CASSSLGVGGPGVDEQFF. As DNA, the CDR3 is TGTGCCAGCAGCTCCCTGGGTGTGGGAGGGCCCGGGGTGGATGAGCAGTTCTTC.

The chain is built from TRBV5-6 and TRBJ1-2, with 8 bases aligning to TRBD1. V trimming: 4 bases; J trimming: 7 bases; junction bases outside the gene matches: 15. Germline lookup yields CDR1 SGHDT and CDR2 YYEEEE. CDR3 size: 16 residues. The CDR3 reads CASSPQGAGPLGGYTF. DNA of the CDR3: TGTGCCAGCAGCCCCCAGGGGGCAGGACCCCTTGGTGGCTACACCTTC.

The chain couples TRBV2 to TRBJ2-7, with D uncertain. Germline values: CDR1 SNHLY, CDR2 FYNNEI. This CDR3 has 12 amino acids. Trimming stripped 3 bases from V and 3 bases from J, with 6 bases between. CDR3 bases: TGTGCCAGCAGTGAGGATGTCTACGAGCAGTACTTC. Protein sequence: CASSEDVYEQYF. Full variable domain (missing parts from reference TRBV2 and TRBJ2-7): EPEVTQTPSHQVTQMGQEVILRCVPISNHLYFYWYRQILGQKVEFLVSFYNNEISEKSEIFDDQFSVERPDGSNFTLKIRSTKLEDSAMYFCASSEDVYEQYFGPGTRLTVT.

Only one count was recorded for this clone. This sequence joins TRBV7-2 and TRBJ1-4; 7 bases fit TRBD1. This CDR3 is 13 amino acids long. The J segment lost 8 bases and the V segment lost 1 base, leaving 1 base of the junction unmatched. The germline V gene encodes CDR1 SGHTA and CDR2 FQGNSA. CDR3: CASSLDRGEKLFF. The CDR3 DNA is TGTGCCAGCAGCTTAGACAGGGGCGAAAAACTGTTTTTT.

The chain combines TRBV2 with TRBJ2-6; D perhaps matches TRBD1 (6 bases). Deletions cut 5 bases from V and 2 bases from J, with 10 bases between. Germline V gene sequence: CDR1 SNHLY, CDR2 FYNNEI. The CDR3 has 15 residues. DNA of the CDR3: TGTGCCAGCAGTACAGGGATCACTGGGGCCAACGTCCTGACTTTC. Protein: CASSTGITGANVLTF.

The V and J genes are TRBV25-1 and TRBJ1-4, with D perhaps matching TRBD1 (5 bases). Trimming stripped 4 bases from V and 7 bases from J, with 16 bases between. Germline V gene data show CDR1 as MGHDK and CDR2 as SYGVNS. CDR3 length equals 15 residues. The CDR3 nucleotides read TGTGCCAGCAGTGGCGGGGGTTTGACGCGTGAAAAACTGTTTTTT. It specifies CASSGGGLTREKLFF.

The genes are TRBV6-1 and TRBJ1-2; D gene uncertain. The CDR3 consists of 13 residues. V shed 2 bases and J shed 8 bases, with 12 bases lying between them. Germline CDR1 reads MNHNS; CDR2 reads SASEGT. The CDR3: CASSEIGWMGYTF. The CDR3 DNA is TGTGCCAGCAGTGAAATAGGCTGGATGGGCTACACCTTC.

V and J are TRBV2 and TRBJ1-1, with D hard to call. V was shortened by 11 bases and J by 3 bases, with 16 bases between the two germline ends. CDR1 SNHLY and CDR2 FYNNEI come from the germline V gene. The CDR3 runs to 13 residues. CDR3 sequence reads: CAVKAEVYTEAFF. CDR3 coding DNA: TGTGCCGTTAAAGCCGAGGTGTACACTGAAGCTTTCTTT.

The CDR3 region has the DNA TGTGCCAGCGCCAGGGACAGCCTAGGGGATACGCAGTATTTT. Translated, it gives CASARDSLGDTQYF. The chain links TRBV6-5 to TRBJ2-3, with 7 bases matching TRBD1. V lost 8 bases to trimming and J lost 6 bases; unmatched junction nucleotides: 11. Germline loops: CDR1 MNHEY, CDR2 SVGAGI. The CDR3 contains 14 residues.

The rearrangement joins TRBV29-1 to TRBJ2-7; D is unresolved. Trimming removed 5 bases from V and 0 bases from J, with 32 bases in between. CDR3 length equals 20 residues. In germline, CDR1 is SQVTM, CDR2 ANQGSEA. CDR3 region: CSVSEKISSKLLKASYEQYF. CDR3 bases: TGCAGCGTTTCCGAAAAGATCTCGTCTAAACTTCTTAAAGCCTCCTACGAGCAGTACTTC.

This clone appeared a few times. The gene calls are TRBV28 and TRBJ1-2; TRBD1 matches at 8 bases. This CDR3 contains 11 residues. Losses at the gene ends were 10 bases for V and 8 bases for J; bases not matched to a gene: 6. Per the germline V gene, CDR1 is MDHEN and CDR2 is SYDVKM. DNA for the CDR3: TGTGCCACCCAGGGGGCGCGGGGCTACACCTTC. This gives the protein CATQGARGYTF.